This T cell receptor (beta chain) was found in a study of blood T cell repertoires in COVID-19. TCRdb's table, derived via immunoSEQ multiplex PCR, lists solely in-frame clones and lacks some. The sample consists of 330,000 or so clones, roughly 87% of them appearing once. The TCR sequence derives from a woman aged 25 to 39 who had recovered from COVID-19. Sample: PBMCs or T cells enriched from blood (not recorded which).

The DNA of the CDR3 is TGTGCCAGCGGAAGAGAGGTATCCCAGCATTTT. Translated: CASGREVSQHF. The J gene is TRBJ1-5, the V gene TRBV6-6; unclear D gene. The V end lost 8 bases, the J end lost 11 bases, and 13 bases lay between the germline ends. The germline gives CDR1 MNHNY, CDR2 SVGAGI (reference sequence). The CDR3 runs 11 residues.